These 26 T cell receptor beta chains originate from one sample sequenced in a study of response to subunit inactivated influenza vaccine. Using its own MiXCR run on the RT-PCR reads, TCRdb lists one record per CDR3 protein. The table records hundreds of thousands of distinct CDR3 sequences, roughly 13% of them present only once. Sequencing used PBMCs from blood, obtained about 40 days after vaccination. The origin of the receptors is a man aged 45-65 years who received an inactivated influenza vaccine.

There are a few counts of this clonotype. The CDR3, as DNA: TGTGCCAGCAGCGCTGGACAGGGGCTCGACGAGCAGTACTTC. Translated: CASSAGQGLDEQYF. The rearrangement uses TRBV9 and TRBJ2-7; 9 nucleotides align to TRBD1. The CDR3 has 14 amino acids. V shed 3 bases, J shed 5 bases, and the junction held 6 bases outside the gene matches. Germline V gene sequence: CDR1 SGDLS, CDR2 YYNGEE. Based on the CDR3 plus reference TRBV9 and TRBJ2-7, the full variable domain is DSGVTQTPKHLITATGQRVTLRCSPRSGDLSVYWYQQSLDQGLQFLIQYYNGEERAKGNILERFSAQQFPDLHSELNLSSLELGDSALYFCASSAGQGLDEQYFGPGTRLTVT.

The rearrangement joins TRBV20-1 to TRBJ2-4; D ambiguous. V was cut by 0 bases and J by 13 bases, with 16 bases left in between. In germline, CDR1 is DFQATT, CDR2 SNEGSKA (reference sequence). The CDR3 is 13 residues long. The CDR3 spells CSARDVDSFSQYF. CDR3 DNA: TGCAGTGCTAGAGATGTAGACTCCTTTTCGCAGTACTTC.

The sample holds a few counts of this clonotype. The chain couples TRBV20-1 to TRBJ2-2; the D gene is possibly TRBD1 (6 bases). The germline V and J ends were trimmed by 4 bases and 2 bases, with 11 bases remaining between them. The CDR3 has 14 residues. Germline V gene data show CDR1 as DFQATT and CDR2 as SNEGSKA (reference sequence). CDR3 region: CSAKTDSNTGELFF. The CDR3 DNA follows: TGCAGTGCTAAGACGGACAGTAACACCGGGGAGCTGTTTTTT.

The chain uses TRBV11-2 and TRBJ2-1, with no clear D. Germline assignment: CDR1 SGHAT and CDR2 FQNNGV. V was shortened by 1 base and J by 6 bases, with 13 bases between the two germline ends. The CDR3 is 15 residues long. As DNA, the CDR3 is TGTGCCAGCAGCTTAGGCGGTACCCTACTCAATGAGCAGTTCTTC. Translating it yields CASSLGGTLLNEQFF.

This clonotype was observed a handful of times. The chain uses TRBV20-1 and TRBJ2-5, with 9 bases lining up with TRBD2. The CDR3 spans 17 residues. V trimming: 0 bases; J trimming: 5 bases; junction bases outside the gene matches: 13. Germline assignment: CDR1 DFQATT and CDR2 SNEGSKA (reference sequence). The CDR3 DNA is TGCAGTGCTAGAGATATCCAACTAGGGACTAGCCGGGAGACCCAGTACTTC. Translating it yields CSARDIQLGTSRETQYF.

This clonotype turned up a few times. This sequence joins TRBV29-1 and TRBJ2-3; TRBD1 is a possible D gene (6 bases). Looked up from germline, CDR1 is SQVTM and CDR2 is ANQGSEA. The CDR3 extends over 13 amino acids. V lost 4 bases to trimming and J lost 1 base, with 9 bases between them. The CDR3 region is CSVGTDGTDTQYF. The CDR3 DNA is TGCAGCGTTGGGACAGACGGCACAGATACGCAGTATTTT.

The CDR3 DNA is TGCAGTGCAGAACCGGGACAGGGTAAACTCCAAGAGACCCAGTACTTC. It translates to CSAEPGQGKLQETQYF. The chain uses TRBV20-1 and TRBJ2-5, with TRBD1 identical over 9 bases. This CDR3 has 16 amino acids. Germline V gene lookup returns CDR1 DFQATT and CDR2 SNEGSKA (reference sequence). Trimming removed 6 bases from V and 1 base from J; junction bases left unmatched: 12.

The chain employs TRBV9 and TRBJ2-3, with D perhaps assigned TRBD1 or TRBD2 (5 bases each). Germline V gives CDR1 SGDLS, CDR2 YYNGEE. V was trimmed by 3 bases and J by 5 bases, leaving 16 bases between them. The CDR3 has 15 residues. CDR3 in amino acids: CASSASGTLGDTQYF. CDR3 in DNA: TGTGCCAGCAGCGCGTCCGGGACGCTGGGAGATACGCAGTATTTT.

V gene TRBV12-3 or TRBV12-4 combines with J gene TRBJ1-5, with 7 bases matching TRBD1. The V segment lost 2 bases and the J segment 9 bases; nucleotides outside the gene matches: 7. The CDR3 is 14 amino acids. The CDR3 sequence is CASSLRNSGGPQHF. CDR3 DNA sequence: TGTGCCAGCAGTTTACGGAACTCAGGGGGGCCCCAGCATTTT.

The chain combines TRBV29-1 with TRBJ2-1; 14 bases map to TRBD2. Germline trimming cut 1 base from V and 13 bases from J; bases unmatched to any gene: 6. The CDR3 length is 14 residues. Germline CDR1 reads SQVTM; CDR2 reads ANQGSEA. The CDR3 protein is CSVEVGLAGGVQFF. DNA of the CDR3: TGCAGCGTTGAAGTAGGACTAGCGGGAGGAGTTCAGTTCTTC.

CDR3: CASSSIGYEQYF. CDR3 bases: TGTGCCAGCAGCTCCATCGGTTACGAGCAGTACTTC. V usage is TRBV7-9 and J usage is TRBJ2-7; D is uncertain. Germline CDR1 is SEHNR and CDR2 is FQNEAQ (reference sequence). The CDR3 length is 12 residues. The V and J ends lost 4 bases and 4 bases respectively, with 8 bases between them.

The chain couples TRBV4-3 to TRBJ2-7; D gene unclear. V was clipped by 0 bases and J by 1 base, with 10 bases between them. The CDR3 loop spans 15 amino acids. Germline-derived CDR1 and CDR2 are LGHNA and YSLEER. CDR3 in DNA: TGCGCCAGCAGCCAAGACTCGGGTGTTTCCTACGAGCAGTACTTC. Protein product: CASSQDSGVSYEQYF.

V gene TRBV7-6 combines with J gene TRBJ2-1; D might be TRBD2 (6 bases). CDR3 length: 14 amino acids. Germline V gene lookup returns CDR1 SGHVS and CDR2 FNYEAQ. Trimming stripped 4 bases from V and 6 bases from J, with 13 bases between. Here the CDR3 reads CASSSPRDGNEQFF. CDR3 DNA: TGTGCCAGCAGCTCCCCGCGGGATGGCAATGAGCAGTTCTTC.

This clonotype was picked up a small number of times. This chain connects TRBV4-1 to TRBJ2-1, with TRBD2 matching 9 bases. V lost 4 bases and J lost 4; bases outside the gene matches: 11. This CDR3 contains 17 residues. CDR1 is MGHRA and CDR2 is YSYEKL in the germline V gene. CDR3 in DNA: TGCGCCAGCAGCCCTGGACTAGCGAGGACGCCATACAATGAGCAGTTCTTC. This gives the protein CASSPGLARTPYNEQFF.

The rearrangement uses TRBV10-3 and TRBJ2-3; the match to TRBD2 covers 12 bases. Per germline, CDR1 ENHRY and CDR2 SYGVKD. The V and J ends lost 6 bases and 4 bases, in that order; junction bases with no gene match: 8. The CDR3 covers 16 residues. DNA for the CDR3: TGTGCCATCAGACCACTAGCGGGAGGACCCGCAGATACGCAGTATTTT. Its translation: CAIRPLAGGPADTQYF.

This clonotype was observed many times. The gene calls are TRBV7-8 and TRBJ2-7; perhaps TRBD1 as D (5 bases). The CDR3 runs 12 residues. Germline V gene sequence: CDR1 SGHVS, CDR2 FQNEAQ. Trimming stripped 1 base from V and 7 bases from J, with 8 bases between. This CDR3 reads CASSLVGEEQYF. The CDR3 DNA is TGTGCCAGCAGCTTAGTAGGGGAAGAGCAGTACTTC.

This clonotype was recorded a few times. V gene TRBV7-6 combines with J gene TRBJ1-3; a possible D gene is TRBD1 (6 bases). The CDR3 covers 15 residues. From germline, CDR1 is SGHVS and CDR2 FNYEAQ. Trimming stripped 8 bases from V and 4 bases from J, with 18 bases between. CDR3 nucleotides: TGTGCCAGCTCCCGGGGGCTTGCGGCGGGAAACACCATATATTTT. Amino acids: CASSRGLAAGNTIYF.

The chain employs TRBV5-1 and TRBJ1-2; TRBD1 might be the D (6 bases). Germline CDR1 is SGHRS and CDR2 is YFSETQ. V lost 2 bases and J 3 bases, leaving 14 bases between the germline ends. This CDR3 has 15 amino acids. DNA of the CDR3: TGCGCCAGCAGCTTTCGGACAGATGGGGACTATGGCTACACCTTC. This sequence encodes CASSFRTDGDYGYTF.

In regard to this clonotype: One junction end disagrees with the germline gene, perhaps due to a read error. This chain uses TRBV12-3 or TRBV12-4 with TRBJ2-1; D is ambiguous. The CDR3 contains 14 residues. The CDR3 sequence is CASSFFGVNNEQFF. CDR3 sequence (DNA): TGTGCTAGCAGTTTCTTTGGAGTAAACAATGAGCAGTTCTTC.

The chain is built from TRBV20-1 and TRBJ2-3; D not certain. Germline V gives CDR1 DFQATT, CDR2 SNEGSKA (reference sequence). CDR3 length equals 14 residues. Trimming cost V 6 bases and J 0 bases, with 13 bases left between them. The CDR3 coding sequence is TGCAGTGCCGCCGGAGAGCCTAGCACAGATACGCAGTATTTT. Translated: CSAAGEPSTDTQYF.

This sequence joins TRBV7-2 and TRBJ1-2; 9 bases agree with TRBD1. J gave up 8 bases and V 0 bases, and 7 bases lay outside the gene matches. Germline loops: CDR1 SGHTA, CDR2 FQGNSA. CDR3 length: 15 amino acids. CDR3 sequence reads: CASSLASSGQGGYTF. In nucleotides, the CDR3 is TGTGCCAGCAGCTTAGCGTCGTCAGGACAGGGGGGCTACACCTTC.

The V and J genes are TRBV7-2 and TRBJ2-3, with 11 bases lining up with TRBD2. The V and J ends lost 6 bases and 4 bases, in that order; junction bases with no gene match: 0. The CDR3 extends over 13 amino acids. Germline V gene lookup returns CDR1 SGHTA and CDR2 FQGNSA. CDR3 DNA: TGTGCCAGCAGTAGCGGGAGGGCAGATACGCAGTATTTT. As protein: CASSSGRADTQYF.

The CDR3 bases are TGTGCCAGCAGTTCTCCCCAGGCCGTGACCCAGTACTTC. Its protein product is CASSSPQAVTQYF. The V call is TRBV6-5, the J call TRBJ2-5; D uncertain. V was pared by 4 bases and J by 7 bases, with 13 bases between. The CDR3 runs to 13 residues. Germline V gene lookup returns CDR1 MNHEY and CDR2 SVGAGI.

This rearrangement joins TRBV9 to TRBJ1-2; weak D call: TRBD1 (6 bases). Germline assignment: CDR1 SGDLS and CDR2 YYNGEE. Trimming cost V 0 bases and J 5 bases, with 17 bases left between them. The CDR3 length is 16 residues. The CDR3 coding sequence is TGTGCCAGCAGCGTAGGGTCAGGGGCGAAGTCGTATGGCTACACCTTC. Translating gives CASSVGSGAKSYGYTF.

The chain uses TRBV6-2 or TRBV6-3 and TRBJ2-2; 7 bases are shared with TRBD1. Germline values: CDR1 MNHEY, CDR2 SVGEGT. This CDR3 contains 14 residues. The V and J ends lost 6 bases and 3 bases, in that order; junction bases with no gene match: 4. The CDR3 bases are TGTGCCAGCAGAGGGGGCGGCTACACCGGGGAGCTGTTTTTT. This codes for CASRGGGYTGELFF.

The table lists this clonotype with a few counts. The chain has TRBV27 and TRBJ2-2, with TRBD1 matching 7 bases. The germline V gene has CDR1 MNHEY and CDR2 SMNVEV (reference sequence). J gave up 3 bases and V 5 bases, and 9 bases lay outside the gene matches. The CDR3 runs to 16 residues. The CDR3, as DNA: TGTGCCAGCAGTCGAGAGACAGGGCCGGACACCGGGGAGCTGTTTTTT. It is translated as CASSRETGPDTGELFF.